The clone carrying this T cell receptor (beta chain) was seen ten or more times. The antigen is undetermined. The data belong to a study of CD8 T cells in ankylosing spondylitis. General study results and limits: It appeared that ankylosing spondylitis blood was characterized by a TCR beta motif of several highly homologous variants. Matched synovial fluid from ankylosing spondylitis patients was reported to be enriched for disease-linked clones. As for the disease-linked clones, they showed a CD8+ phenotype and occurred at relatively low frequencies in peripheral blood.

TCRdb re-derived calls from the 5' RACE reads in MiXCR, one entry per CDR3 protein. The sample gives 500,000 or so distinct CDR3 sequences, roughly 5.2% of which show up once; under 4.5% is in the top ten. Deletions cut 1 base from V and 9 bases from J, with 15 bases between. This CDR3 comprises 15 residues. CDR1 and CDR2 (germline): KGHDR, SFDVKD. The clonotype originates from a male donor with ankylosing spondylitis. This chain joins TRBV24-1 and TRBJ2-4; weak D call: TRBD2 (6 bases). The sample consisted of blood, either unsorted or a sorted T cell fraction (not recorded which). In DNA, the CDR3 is TGTGCCACCAGTGATTTAATTCGGGACGGGGGCATTCAGTACTTC. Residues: CATSDLIRDGGIQYF.